Listed below are T cell receptor beta chains from one sample, sequenced in a study of naive and memory T cell subsets. A single record per CDR3 protein comes from TCRdb applying MiXCR to the UMI-ligation and nested PCR reads. The repertoire includes about 120,000 distinct CDR3 sequences, around 35% of them detected once, and 0.75% to 1% sits in the top ten. Sequenced input: central memory CD4+ T cells from blood. These receptors came from a human donor in good health. The CDR3 runs from the conserved cysteine through the conserved F or W. Each record gives: J gene, V gene, D gene, CDR3 protein. The D gene is left open where the match is weak.

J gene: TRBJ2-4; V gene: TRBV20-1; D gene: .; CDR3 protein: CSALYSLAKNIQYF
J gene: TRBJ1-1; V gene: TRBV28; D gene: .; CDR3 protein: CAGRPGRGSYTEAFF
J gene: TRBJ2-3; V gene: TRBV6-1; D gene: TRBD2; CDR3 protein: CASSGAGAITDTQYF
J gene: TRBJ2-7; V gene: TRBV20-1; D gene: TRBD2; CDR3 protein: CSAHLTSGHAYEQYF
J gene: TRBJ2-3; V gene: TRBV20-1; D gene: .; CDR3 protein: CSARDLPTDTQYF
J gene: TRBJ2-7; V gene: TRBV20-1; D gene: .; CDR3 protein: CSAAGLAVNEQYF
J gene: TRBJ2-3; V gene: TRBV11-2; D gene: .; CDR3 protein: CASSLAGISTDTQYF
J gene: TRBJ2-1; V gene: TRBV11-2; D gene: .; CDR3 protein: CASSLSTLAGPFF
J gene: TRBJ2-1; V gene: TRBV28; D gene: .; CDR3 protein: CASSLWGPGPRNSYNEQFF
J gene: TRBJ2-3; V gene: TRBV4-2; D gene: TRBD2; CDR3 protein: CASSLAGATDTQYF
J gene: TRBJ2-1; V gene: TRBV7-8; D gene: TRBD2; CDR3 protein: CASRGTSGSYEQFF
J gene: TRBJ2-3; V gene: TRBV4-3; D gene: TRBD2; CDR3 protein: CASSLLGLAGVPPTDTQYF
J gene: TRBJ2-7; V gene: TRBV6-2/TRBV6-3; D gene: .; CDR3 protein: CASSYSFHGAYEQYF
J gene: TRBJ2-7; V gene: TRBV6-5; D gene: .; CDR3 protein: CASSYSMWPGSTSEQYF
J gene: TRBJ2-1; V gene: TRBV9; D gene: .; CDR3 protein: CASSVSGTSYNEQFF
J gene: TRBJ1-2; V gene: TRBV29-1; D gene: .; CDR3 protein: CSVWGGEQGYTF
J gene: TRBJ1-2; V gene: TRBV20-1; D gene: TRBD1; CDR3 protein: CSARENRGNGYTF
J gene: TRBJ2-1; V gene: TRBV7-9; D gene: .; CDR3 protein: CASSVIASQGGNEQFF
J gene: TRBJ2-3; V gene: TRBV2; D gene: .; CDR3 protein: CASSEPYSKDTQYF
J gene: TRBJ2-7; V gene: TRBV20-1; D gene: TRBD2; CDR3 protein: CSAGTSGRAVGEQYF
J gene: TRBJ2-3; V gene: TRBV20-1; D gene: .; CDR3 protein: CSASPNPGAGSTDTQYF
J gene: TRBJ2-3; V gene: TRBV5-1; D gene: TRBD2; CDR3 protein: CASSQLWPSLAGNTDTQYF
J gene: TRBJ2-1; V gene: TRBV10-3; D gene: .; CDR3 protein: CAISESKRSQFF
J gene: TRBJ2-3; V gene: TRBV3-1; D gene: TRBD2; CDR3 protein: CASSRRLAGGTDTQYF
J gene: TRBJ2-1; V gene: TRBV5-4; D gene: TRBD2; CDR3 protein: CASSFSGRLFNEQFF
J gene: TRBJ1-3; V gene: TRBV7-8; D gene: .; CDR3 protein: CASSLGDGVGSGNTIYF
J gene: TRBJ2-3; V gene: TRBV12-3/TRBV12-4; D gene: .; CDR3 protein: CASSQGTDTQYF
J gene: TRBJ1-1; V gene: TRBV10-3; D gene: .; CDR3 protein: CAISLGAEAFF
J gene: TRBJ2-7; V gene: TRBV5-6; D gene: .; CDR3 protein: CASNQGSYEQYF
J gene: TRBJ1-6; V gene: TRBV6-5; D gene: .; CDR3 protein: CASSYVKGNSPLHF
J gene: TRBJ2-7; V gene: TRBV7-8; D gene: .; CDR3 protein: CASSLNPGTYEQYF
J gene: TRBJ1-5; V gene: TRBV6-5; D gene: TRBD1; CDR3 protein: CASRKRTGDGQPQHF
J gene: TRBJ2-3; V gene: TRBV20-1; D gene: TRBD2; CDR3 protein: CSASGLAGANPHTQYF
J gene: TRBJ2-1; V gene: TRBV4-3; D gene: TRBD2; CDR3 protein: CASSQRHGTSRIEQFF
J gene: TRBJ2-1; V gene: TRBV4-2; D gene: .; CDR3 protein: CASSQGQGNNEQFF
J gene: TRBJ2-1; V gene: TRBV7-6; D gene: TRBD2; CDR3 protein: CASSLAVAGAGEQFF
J gene: TRBJ2-7; V gene: TRBV5-4; D gene: .; CDR3 protein: CASSSKGQGYEQYF
J gene: TRBJ1-1; V gene: TRBV7-7; D gene: TRBD1; CDR3 protein: CASSPQGANTEAFF
J gene: TRBJ2-7; V gene: TRBV7-2; D gene: .; CDR3 protein: CASARGRLSYEQYF
J gene: TRBJ2-1; V gene: TRBV5-1; D gene: .; CDR3 protein: CASSLVGIEQFF
J gene: TRBJ2-7; V gene: TRBV14; D gene: .; CDR3 protein: CASSQDILMAGIYEQYF
J gene: TRBJ1-5; V gene: TRBV28; D gene: .; CDR3 protein: CASRRPGQPQHF
J gene: TRBJ2-1; V gene: TRBV3-1; D gene: .; CDR3 protein: CASSQSGYEQFF
J gene: TRBJ1-5; V gene: TRBV13; D gene: TRBD1; CDR3 protein: CASSIRQGRGGNQPQHF
J gene: TRBJ2-3; V gene: TRBV12-3/TRBV12-4; D gene: .; CDR3 protein: CASSLGQAQYF
J gene: TRBJ1-1; V gene: TRBV9; D gene: .; CDR3 protein: CASSLHQDPDTEAFF
J gene: TRBJ1-6; V gene: TRBV27; D gene: TRBD1; CDR3 protein: CASSPRQGQNSPLHF
J gene: TRBJ2-4; V gene: TRBV3-1; D gene: TRBD2; CDR3 protein: CASSQEGGRAKNIQYF